This T cell receptor beta chain originates from a study of T cells in Graves' hyperthyroidism and ophthalmopathy. As for the study in general: Prior to any treatment, at the point of initial diagnosis, peripheral blood was collected. General study results and limits: Blood also carried most thyroid clonotypes expanded above 0.001.

Using RNA transcripts as the source, TCR beta CDR3 regions were amplified. Initially, a first-round RT-PCR of the TCR CDR3 employed the HTBI primer set. TCRdb re-analysed the multiplex PCR reads in MiXCR, keeping a single row per CDR3 protein. Counted here are fewer than 750,000 distinct CDR3 sequences, 14% occurring once; the ten biggest clones make up 9.5% to 15%. Germline V lookup: CDR1 SGHRS, CDR2 YFSETQ. This CDR3 spans 16 amino acids. Trimming removed 0 bases at V and 1 base at J, with 14 bases between. Notes on this clonotype: Its cognate antigen is unknown.

The sequencing input was blood. The receptor was isolated from a woman aged 45-65 years with Graves' ophthalmopathy. The chain links TRBV5-1 to TRBJ2-7; weak D call: TRBD1 (6 bases). The CDR3 reads CASSLAVDRPSYEQYF. The CDR3 DNA reads TGCGCCAGCAGCTTGGCCGTAGACAGGCCTTCCTACGAGCAGTACTTC.